This TCR beta chain is from a study of shared clonotypes between healthy human individuals. Study details: Three CD4 naive, three CD4 memory, two CD8 naive and one CD8 memory plate were used per donor.

There are 15 residues in the CDR3. CDR1 and CDR2 from the germline V gene are SNHLY and FYNNEI. Trimming left V 4 bases short and J 2 bases short, with 15 bases between. CD4+ cells yielded CD45RA+ naive and CD45RA-negative memory subsets. The repertoire was sequenced with immunoSEQ multiplex PCR; TCRdb's copy has only in-frame clones and lacks some. Found here are approximately 530,000 clones, around 96% of them singletons; the top ten hold about 0.064%. This rearrangement joins TRBV2 to TRBJ2-7; unclear D gene. The sequencing input was naive CD4+ T cells sorted from blood. Subset of the sample: CD45RA+ positively selected. The TCR comes from a woman aged 25 to 39 in good health. The CDR3 here is CASSGRASVPYEQYF. The CDR3 coding sequence is TGTGCCAGCAGTGGCCGGGCCTCAGTTCCCTACGAGCAGTACTTC. The whole variable domain, remainder taken from reference TRBV2 and TRBJ2-7, is EPEVTQTPSHQVTQMGQEVILRCVPISNHLYFYWYRQILGQKVEFLVSFYNNEISEKSEIFDDQFSVERPDGSNFTLKIRSTKLEDSAMYFCASSGRASVPYEQYFGPGTRLTVT.